Shown below are 8 T cell receptor beta chains from a single sample sequenced in a study of blood T cell repertoires in COVID-19. Generated by immunoSEQ multiplex PCR, the TCRdb table keeps only in-frame clones and is missing some. The top ten hold 2% to 2.5% of the sample, which has fewer than 350,000 clones, about nine tenths seen once. Sequencing used PBMCs or T cells enriched from blood (not recorded which). Source of these receptors: a woman aged 40 to 55 with acute COVID-19.

In nucleotides, the CDR3 is TGTGCCAGCAGCCTTGTCCCGGGTCAGCCCCAGCATTTT. Amino acids: CASSLVPGQPQHF. The V gene is TRBV27, the J gene TRBJ1-5; D is unclear. The CDR3 spans 13 residues. Germline V CDR1 and CDR2: MNHEY, SMNVEV (reference sequence). The V end was cut by 6 bases, the J end by 6 bases, with 12 bases between.

This clone was recorded once. The rearrangement links TRBV5-8 to TRBJ2-3; the match to TRBD1 covers 7 bases. CDR3 length: 16 residues. Germline CDR1 SGHTS, CDR2 YDEGEE. The ends lost 4 bases at V and 0 bases at J; junction bases unmatched: 8. CDR3 protein: CASSAQQGPSTDTQYF. The DNA for the CDR3 is TGTGCCAGCAGCGCACAACAGGGGCCTAGCACAGATACGCAGTATTTT.

The V call is TRBV7-8, the J call TRBJ1-6; D remains unclear. The CDR3 has 18 amino acids. The germline V gene has CDR1 SGHVS and CDR2 FQNEAQ. The V end lost 1 base, the J end lost 7 bases, and 20 bases lay between the germline ends. This CDR3 reads CASSLGIAANTLNSPLHF. The CDR3 DNA follows: TGTGCCAGCAGCTTAGGGATAGCGGCAAACACTCTGAATTCACCCCTCCACTTT.

This clone was seen once. This rearrangement joins TRBV6-2 or TRBV6-3 to TRBJ2-5; perhaps TRBD2 as D (6 bases). Trimming stripped 2 bases from V and 1 base from J, with 11 bases between. CDR3 size: 15 residues. Germline assignment: CDR1 MNHEY and CDR2 SVGEGT. CDR3 protein: CASSYTGLLQETQYF. CDR3 sequence (DNA): TGTGCCAGCAGTTACACGGGACTTCTCCAAGAGACCCAGTACTTC.

This chain joins TRBV6-1 and TRBJ1-1; a weak D match, TRBD1 (5 bases). V lost 2 bases and J lost 4, with 11 bases in between. The V gene's germline CDR1 is MNHNS and CDR2 SASEGT. This CDR3 is built from 14 residues. CDR3 residues: CASSERDSFTEAFF. The CDR3 DNA follows: TGTGCCAGCAGTGAACGCGACAGTTTCACTGAAGCTTTCTTT.

The chain has TRBV7-2 and TRBJ1-1, with 7 nucleotides matching TRBD1. The J segment lost 1 base and the V segment lost 7 bases, leaving 15 bases of the junction unmatched. Germline values: CDR1 SGHTA, CDR2 FQGNSA. The CDR3 runs to 17 residues. CDR3: CASTPRGAGWGNTEAFF. CDR3 nucleotides: TGTGCCAGCACCCCCAGGGGGGCGGGGTGGGGGAACACTGAAGCTTTCTTT.

CDR3 in amino acids: CASSPPGQGAFEQFF. CDR3 in DNA: TGCGCCAGCAGCCCTCCGGGACAGGGGGCATTTGAGCAGTTCTTC. The gene calls are TRBV4-1 and TRBJ2-1; TRBD1 matches 12 bases. V was pared by 4 bases and J by 9 bases, with 7 bases of the junction left unmatched. This CDR3 spans 15 amino acids. Germline V gene sequence: CDR1 MGHRA, CDR2 YSYEKL.

This clone was observed a single time. This chain links TRBV9 with TRBJ2-7, with a weak D call TRBD2 (5 bases). V was clipped by 3 bases and J by 0 bases, with 7 bases between them. Germline V gene data show CDR1 as SGDLS and CDR2 as YYNGEE. CDR3 length: 13 amino acids. The CDR3 protein is CASSGGSSYEQYF. CDR3 nucleotides: TGTGCCAGCAGCGGAGGGAGCTCCTACGAGCAGTACTTC. The complete variable domain, with remaining parts taken from reference TRBV9 and TRBJ2-7, reads DSGVTQTPKHLITATGQRVTLRCSPRSGDLSVYWYQQSLDQGLQFLIQYYNGEERAKGNILERFSAQQFPDLHSELNLSSLELGDSALYFCASSGGSSYEQYFGPGTRLTVT.